This TCR beta chain was recorded in a study of blood T cells in healthy people across ages (dated by TCRdb to between 2015 and 2017). Some background on the complete study: In model experiments, template switching captured about one uniquely barcoded TCR beta cDNA molecule for every two T cells. The donors were split into four age groups: young (average 16 years), middle-aged (about 40), aged (approximately 60) and long-lived (approximately 80). Using the same blood draw, the study looked at two additional independent replicas of 1 million unique cDNA reads for two donors, one aged 18 to 30 and the other aged 80 or older. The study measured age-related changes in TCR beta repertoire diversity using deep sequencing normalized with unique cDNA molecular identifiers. Donors of different ages were randomly distributed across sequencing lanes to avoid experimental bias. Here is what the overall study found, with its caveats: Because profiling used bulk unsorted PBMCs, naive and antigen-experienced compartments could not be compared conclusively. As age increased, observed TCR beta diversity per million T cells dropped in a roughly linear way, and a significant reduction was already evident by age roughly 40. The percentage of naive T cells measured by flow cytometry correlated strongly with observed TCR beta diversity. Compared with the aged group, more naive CD4+ T cells, fewer expanded clones and increased TCR diversity were shown by the long-lived group, suggesting age selection. Because the CMV infection status of the donors was unknown, age-related changes in expanded clonotypes may potentially have been confounded. Estimates of total diversity based on one million sequenced T cells were regarded as lower bounds and as underestimates.

The donors were under 40 Caucasian individuals from Russia, aged about 6 to 95 years, who were systemically healthy. Each donor gave around 9.8 milliliters of peripheral blood, collected into EDTA-treated Vacutainer tubes. Ficoll-Paque density-gradient centrifugation was used to isolate PBMCs, with at least 7 million per sample. Total RNA, at least 6 micrograms per sample, was extracted from PBMCs with Trizol reagent. The percentages of naive CD45RAhigh/CD27high T cells were determined by flow cytometry on a PBMC aliquot from every donor. Of note for this clonotype: The clone's antigen remains unknown. A junction boundary mismatches the germline segment, possibly from a read error.

Library generation was performed with 5' RACE. For sequencing, an Illumina HiSeq 2500 was employed. A second 7 to 11 cycle PCR used a sample-barcoded 5' primer and a J-beta primer mix. A template-switch 5' adaptor carrying 12 random nucleotides introduced a unique molecular identifier onto each TCR beta cDNA molecule. Each sample yielded at least 2.5 million CDR3-containing paired-end reads. The Mint cDNA synthesis kit, primed by a TRBC-specific oligonucleotide, was used to synthesize first-strand cDNA from all RNA. After uracil-DNA glycosylase treatment, a first 18-cycle PCR used universal primers M1SS and BC2_uni_R on all cDNA. Regarding the original processing steps: For normalization, 1 million high-quality reads, each with a distinct molecular identifier, were randomly selected from each sample. Instead of being binned into consensus sequences, reads that shared molecular identifiers were thrown out. MiTCR, with a Q25 quality threshold and the strictest error-elimination algorithm, was used for CDR3 identification, clonotype clustering and error correction. Lower-bound total TCR beta diversity was estimated with a nonparametric unseen species model using Euler transformation. TCRdb's own reprocessing of the public reads used fastp at Q25 and MiXCR and kept productive beta chains. Rows with one shared CDR3 protein collapse into an entry with the most common genes and DNA. The V and J calls follow TCRdb's processing rather than the paper's. For this sample there are about 1.5 million distinct CDR3 sequences; under 55% appear just once. Just over 4% of the sample is in the top ten clones.

The receptor was derived from a woman aged 18-29 years in good health. Source material: blood.

The CDR3 protein is CSVGGRVNYGYTF. The nucleotides are TGTAGCGTTGGCGGCAGGGTGAACTATGGCTACACCTTC. This receptor chain uses TRBV29-1 and TRBJ1-2; the D region possibly corresponds to TRBD1 (5 bases align). From cysteine to phenylalanine, the CDR3 is 13 amino acids long. This entry keeps only the CDR3 DNA: 39 bases, framed from base 1. CDR1 and CDR2, per the germline V gene, are SQVTM and ANQGSEA.